These T cell receptor beta chains were read from a single sample in a study of T-cell reconstitution after alpha-beta-depleted transplantation in children. TCRdb re-derived calls from the PCR reads in MiXCR, one entry per CDR3 protein. The sample lists about 500,000 distinct CDR3 sequences; about 33% were seen once. Sequences were derived from PBMCs from the stem cell graft donor, sampled from the stem cell graft. The receptors here all came from a human donor who donated a stem cell graft to a child with aplastic anemia. The CDR3 runs from the conserved cysteine through the conserved F or W. The D gene is left open where the match is weak. Clone size, where shown, is once, few, many, or a class for clones that have expanded.

V	D	size	J	DNA	CDR3
TRBV29-1	TRBD1	few	TRBJ1-4	TGCAGCGTTGAACAACAGGGGTTAAGGGAAAAACTGTTTTTT	CSVEQQGLREKLFF
TRBV28	NA	NA	TRBJ2-7	TGTGCCAGCAGTTTATTGCCGACAGGTACCTACGAGCAGTACTTC	CASSLLPTGTYEQYF
TRBV28	TRBD1	NA	TRBJ1-1	TGTGCCAGCAGTCCACGACAGGGATCGGTGGGAAGGACTGAAGCTTTCTTT	CASSPRQGSVGRTEAFF
TRBV19	NA	few	TRBJ1-1	TGTGCCAGTTTTTCGATATTCGAAGCTTTCTTT	CASFSIFEAFF
TRBV21-1	NA	NA	TRBJ2-7	TGTGCCAGCAGCAAATTACCGGGACTAGCCCTCCCTTCCCCCTACGAGCAGTACTTC	CASSKLPGLALPSPYEQYF
TRBV28	TRBD1	few	TRBJ1-5	TGTGCCAGCACCCTGACAGGGGGCTTGTGGGGGAATCAGCCCCAGCATTTT	CASTLTGGLWGNQPQHF
TRBV18	NA	NA	TRBJ2-1	TGTGCCAGCTCACCGACGACAGAATACAATGAGCAGTTCTTC	CASSPTTEYNEQFF
TRBV12-3/TRBV12-4	TRBD1	NA	TRBJ2-3	TGTGCCAGCAGCCGAGATCCGGGACAGGGCACAGATACGCAGTATTTT	CASSRDPGQGTDTQYF
TRBV20-1	TRBD1	NA	TRBJ2-7	TGCAGTGCTAGGATGACAGGGGGATCCGGCGAGCAGTACTTC	CSARMTGGSGEQYF
TRBV6-1	TRBD2	NA	TRBJ2-2	TGTGCCAGCGGGGGACTAGCGGCCGGAACGAACACCGGGGAGCTGTTTTTT	CASGGLAAGTNTGELFF